The 28 T cell receptor beta chains given below trace back to one sample, sequenced in a study of T cell clonotyping in hematopoietic cell transplantation. This table comes from immunoSEQ multiplex PCR, and its TCRdb copy is limited to in-frame clones, with some not included. Seen here are tens of thousands of clones, 85% to 95% observed once, and the top ten hold 0.85%. Material for sequencing was peripheral blood mononuclear cells. Source of these receptors: a woman in her fifties or sixties in good health. Some clones in this sample may be carry-over from other donors' samples.

This chain joins TRBV9 and TRBJ1-6; 9 nucleotides agree with TRBD1. CDR1 and CDR2 from the germline V gene are SGDLS and YYNGEE. V was clipped by 1 base and J by 6 bases; unmatched bases: 2. The CDR3 spans 15 residues. The CDR3, as DNA: TGTGCCAGCAGCGTACTGGGACAGGGTAATTCACCCCTCCACTTT. Translation gives CASSVLGQGNSPLHF. Full variable domain (rest looked up from reference TRBV9 and TRBJ1-6): DSGVTQTPKHLITATGQRVTLRCSPRSGDLSVYWYQQSLDQGLQFLIQYYNGEERAKGNILERFSAQQFPDLHSELNLSSLELGDSALYFCASSVLGQGNSPLHFGNGTRLTVT.

The V call is TRBV5-1, the J call TRBJ2-3, with 14 bases lining up with TRBD2. The CDR3 is 16 amino acids. V lost 4 bases and J lost 2; bases outside the gene matches: 3. Germline-derived CDR1 and CDR2 are SGHRS and YFSETQ. CDR3 sequence reads: CASSRTSGGPTDTQYF. The CDR3 DNA reads TGCGCCAGCAGCCGGACTAGCGGGGGGCCCACAGATACGCAGTATTTT. Supplemented by reference TRBV5-1 and TRBJ2-3, the full variable domain reads KAGVTQTPRYLIKTRGQQVTLSCSPISGHRSVSWYQQTPGQGLQFLFEYFSETQRNKGNFPGRFSGRQFSNSRSEMNVSTLELGDSALYLCASSRTSGGPTDTQYFGPGTRLTVL.

The rearrangement links TRBV4-3 to TRBJ2-7, with D possibly matching TRBD2 (5 bases). V lost 2 bases and J 2 bases, leaving 13 bases between the germline ends. Germline assignment: CDR1 LGHNA and CDR2 YSLEER. The CDR3 loop spans 15 amino acids. For the CDR3, the DNA is TGCGCCAGCAGCCAACAGAGCGGCGGTACCTACGAGCAGTACTTC. Protein sequence: CASSQQSGGTYEQYF.

The V and J genes are TRBV25-1 and TRBJ1-1; D gene ambiguous. The CDR3 totals 13 residues. Trimming took off 1 base at V and 3 bases at J, with 6 bases between the two ends. Germline-derived CDR1 and CDR2 are MGHDK and SYGVNS. The CDR3 DNA reads TGTGCCAGCAGTGAATGGAGTTACACTGAAGCTTTCTTT. Amino acid sequence: CASSEWSYTEAFF.

The gene calls are TRBV11-3 and TRBJ1-6, with D tentatively TRBD1 (5 bases). This CDR3 is 14 amino acids long. The V gene's germline CDR1 is SGHNT and CDR2 YENEEA. V dropped 4 bases and J dropped 5 bases, with 9 bases sitting between them. CDR3 bases: TGTGCCAGCAGCTCAGGGAGTAATAATTCACCCCTCCACTTT. This encodes CASSSGSNNSPLHF.

The CDR3 loop is CASSVASGQGPSGNTIYF. The CDR3 DNA reads as TGTGCCAGCAGCGTAGCCTCGGGACAGGGGCCCTCTGGAAACACCATATATTTT. The rearrangement uses TRBV9 and TRBJ1-3; 10 nucleotides agree with TRBD1. The CDR3 contains 18 residues. V trimming: 0 bases; J trimming: 0 bases; junction bases outside the gene matches: 6. Germline loops: CDR1 SGDLS, CDR2 YYNGEE.

The chain couples TRBV9 to TRBJ1-3; 7 bases agree with TRBD1. The V gene's germline CDR1 is SGDLS and CDR2 YYNGEE. J was trimmed by 3 bases and V by 1 base; bases with no gene match: 4. The CDR3 contains 15 residues. The CDR3 DNA follows: TGTGCCAGCAGCGTACTCCGGGACAGTGGAAACACCATATATTTT. Protein product: CASSVLRDSGNTIYF.

The J gene is TRBJ2-2, the V gene TRBV29-1; 11 nucleotides match TRBD2. The length of the CDR3 is 15 residues. J was trimmed by 7 bases and V by 1 base; bases with no gene match: 5. Germline CDR1 and CDR2: SQVTM and ANQGSEA. The CDR3 nucleotides read TGCAGCGTTGAAGCTAGCGGGGGGTATGGCGGGGAGCTGTTTTTT. Its protein product is CSVEASGGYGGELFF.

The gene calls are TRBV11-2 and TRBJ2-5; D remains unclear. The CDR3 totals 14 residues. The germline V gene encodes CDR1 SGHAT and CDR2 FQNNGV. Trimming left V 0 bases short and J 1 base short, with 6 bases between. This CDR3 is CASSLDVLQETQYF. The CDR3 region has the DNA TGTGCCAGCAGCTTAGACGTCCTCCAAGAGACCCAGTACTTC. Full variable domain (missing parts from reference TRBV11-2 and TRBJ2-5): EAGVAQSPRYKIIEKRQSVAFWCNPISGHATLYWYQQILGQGPKLLIQFQNNGVVDDSQLPKDRFSAERLKGVDSTLKIQPAKLEDSAVYLCASSLDVLQETQYFGPGTRLLVL.

This chain uses TRBV2 with TRBJ1-2, with 8 bases identical to TRBD1. V was pared by 5 bases and J by 4 bases, with 3 bases of the junction left unmatched. The CDR3 sequence is 13 residues long. CDR1 is SNHLY and CDR2 is FYNNEI in the germline V gene. This CDR3 is CASSPDRVYGYTF. For the CDR3, the DNA is TGTGCCAGCAGTCCGGACAGGGTCTATGGCTACACCTTC.

The chain combines TRBV5-1 with TRBJ2-5; possibly TRBD1 for D (5 bases). This CDR3 contains 16 residues. Germline V gives CDR1 SGHRS, CDR2 YFSETQ. The V end was cut by 0 bases, the J end by 1 base, with 13 bases between. CDR3 bases: TGCGCCAGCAGCTTGGCGCAGGGTGTTGGCCAAGAGACCCAGTACTTC. This sequence encodes CASSLAQGVGQETQYF.

The rearrangement joins TRBV5-6 to TRBJ1-5; the match to TRBD1 covers 9 bases. This CDR3 region has 19 residues. Germline V gene data show CDR1 as SGHDT and CDR2 as YYEEEE. The J segment lost 0 bases and the V segment lost 0 bases, leaving 10 bases of the junction unmatched. The CDR3 DNA reads as TGTGCCAGCAGCTTGGGGGGACAGGGTAGTAGGGATAGCAATCAGCCCCAGCATTTT. This codes for CASSLGGQGSRDSNQPQHF.

The chain combines TRBV7-3 with TRBJ2-7; maybe TRBD1 (6 bases). The CDR3 is made up of 14 amino acids. The germline V gene encodes CDR1 SGHTA and CDR2 FQGTGA. V shed 1 base and J shed 1 base, with 8 bases lying between them. The CDR3 bases are TGTGCCAGCAGCTTAAACAGGGCATCCTACGAGCAGTACTTC. This codes for CASSLNRASYEQYF.

V gene TRBV7-9 combines with J gene TRBJ2-5; 8 bases are a match to TRBD1. In germline, CDR1 is SEHNR, CDR2 FQNEAQ (reference sequence). The CDR3 has 15 residues. The trim removed 5 bases at V and 5 bases at J, leaving 10 bases unmatched. The DNA of the CDR3 is TGTGCCAGCAGCCCGGGACAGGCCACTATGGAGACCCAGTACTTC. The encoded protein is CASSPGQATMETQYF.

V gene TRBV6-1 combines with J gene TRBJ2-3, with 9 bases lining up with TRBD1. V trimming: 8 bases; J trimming: 2 bases; junction bases outside the gene matches: 5. Looked up from germline, CDR1 is MNHNS and CDR2 is SASEGT. The CDR3 is made up of 14 amino acids. For the CDR3, the DNA is TGTGCCAGCTCGGGGGACAGGGTCACAGATACGCAGTATTTT. Translating it yields CASSGDRVTDTQYF.

This clone has only one observation. The V gene is TRBV6-1, the J gene TRBJ1-3, with D possibly matching TRBD1 (6 bases). Germline V gives CDR1 MNHNS, CDR2 SASEGT. The CDR3 consists of 17 residues. The V end lost 4 bases, the J end lost 2 bases, and 18 bases lay between the germline ends. CDR3: CASSVTIGTTPGNTIYF. The CDR3, as DNA: TGTGCCAGCAGTGTTACAATCGGGACAACCCCTGGAAACACCATATATTTT.

In DNA, the CDR3 is TGTGCCAGCAGCTCTGGGACAGGGTGGGGGAACACTGAAGCTTTCTTT. Translating it yields CASSSGTGWGNTEAFF. The chain is built from TRBV5-6 and TRBJ1-1; 9 positions agree with TRBD1. The CDR3 runs to 16 residues. With 3 bases clipped from V and 1 base from J, the junction kept 7 bases outside the gene matches. The germline CDR1 and CDR2 sequences are SGHDT and YYEEEE. Complete variable domain (other parts from reference TRBV5-6 and TRBJ1-1): DAGVTQSPTHLIKTRGQQVTLRCSPKSGHDTVSWYQQALGQGPQFIFQYYEEEERQRGNFPDRFSGHQFPNYSSELNVNALLLGDSALYLCASSSGTGWGNTEAFFGQGTRLTVV.

The rearrangement links TRBV15 to TRBJ1-2; 8 bases agree with TRBD1. After removal of 5 bases from V and 8 bases from J, the junction contained 10 bases not matched to a gene. Per the germline V gene, CDR1 is LNHNV and CDR2 is YYDKDF (reference sequence). CDR3 length: 14 residues. Here the CDR3 reads CATSRGQGALGYTF. The CDR3 DNA sequence: TGTGCCACCAGCCGAGGGCAGGGGGCTCTAGGCTACACCTTC.

The chain employs TRBV7-2 and TRBJ1-1; TRBD1 matches 7 bases. J gave up 4 bases and V 3 bases, and 5 bases lay outside the gene matches. In germline, CDR1 is SGHTA, CDR2 FQGNSA. The CDR3 covers 14 residues. The CDR3 coding sequence is TGTGCCAGCAGCTTTAACAGGGGAGGCACTGAAGCTTTCTTT. Its translation is CASSFNRGGTEAFF.

The V and J genes are TRBV7-7 and TRBJ1-4, with a tentative D call TRBD1 (6 bases). The CDR3 runs to 15 residues. The germline V gene encodes CDR1 SSHAT and CDR2 FNYEAQ (reference sequence). V was cut by 5 bases and J by 8 bases, with 18 bases left in between. The CDR3 DNA follows: TGTGCCAGCAGCCGGACGGGGGCCTTGGGGGAAAAACTGTTTTTT. It specifies CASSRTGALGEKLFF.

The rearrangement joins TRBV5-1 to TRBJ2-5; D unresolved. The V gene lost 1 base and the J gene lost 3 bases, with 13 bases spanning the gap. The CDR3 totals 15 residues. The germline gives CDR1 SGHRS, CDR2 YFSETQ. CDR3 region: CASSLISDAEETQYF. CDR3 coding DNA: TGCGCCAGCAGCTTGATATCGGACGCCGAAGAGACCCAGTACTTC.

The J gene is TRBJ1-1, the V gene TRBV6-4; no firm D call. The CDR3 is made up of 13 amino acids. The V gene's germline CDR1 is MRHNA and CDR2 SNTAGT. V gave up 6 bases and J gave up 6 bases, with 14 bases separating them. This chain's CDR3 is CASRGSGSAEAFF. The CDR3 DNA sequence: TGTGCCAGCAGGGGATCTGGAAGCGCTGAAGCTTTCTTT.

This clone was observed a single time. DNA for the CDR3: TGTGCCAGCAGCTTCCGATACGAGCAGTACTTC. This sequence encodes CASSFRYEQYF. The chain has TRBV5-6 and TRBJ2-7; D unclear. The germline gives CDR1 SGHDT, CDR2 YYEEEE. Trimming took 2 bases from V and 4 from J, leaving 4 bases between them. There are 11 residues in the CDR3.

The J gene is TRBJ1-6, the V gene TRBV5-4; D is unresolved. The ends were cut back, 4 bases at V and 8 bases at J, with 10 bases in the middle. The CDR3 sequence is 13 residues long. Germline values: CDR1 SGHNT, CDR2 YYREEE (reference sequence). CDR3: CASSPLRDSPLHF. CDR3 nucleotide sequence: TGTGCCAGCAGCCCTCTACGGGATTCACCCCTCCACTTT.

The chain has TRBV9 and TRBJ1-2; possibly TRBD1 for D (5 bases). The CDR3 contains 12 residues. Trimming removed 0 bases at V and 8 bases at J, with 8 bases between. Germline V gives CDR1 SGDLS, CDR2 YYNGEE. CDR3: CASSVARGGYTF. The CDR3 coding sequence is TGTGCCAGCAGCGTAGCTAGGGGAGGCTACACCTTC.

The rearrangement uses TRBV5-1 and TRBJ1-2; TRBD1 might be the D (5 bases). The CDR3 is 14 residues long. V was pared by 0 bases and J by 8 bases, with 14 bases between. The V gene's germline CDR1 is SGHRS and CDR2 YFSETQ. The CDR3, as DNA: TGCGCCAGCAGCTTGGAACCAGGGTTGGACGGCTACACCTTC. Protein sequence: CASSLEPGLDGYTF. The whole variable domain, filled in from reference TRBV5-1 and TRBJ1-2, reads KAGVTQTPRYLIKTRGQQVTLSCSPISGHRSVSWYQQTPGQGLQFLFEYFSETQRNKGNFPGRFSGRQFSNSRSEMNVSTLELGDSALYLCASSLEPGLDGYTFGSGTRLTVV.

The V gene is TRBV7-2, the J gene TRBJ1-4; 7 bases are a match to TRBD1. Per germline, CDR1 SGHTA and CDR2 FQGNSA. This CDR3 contains 14 residues. V shed 5 bases and J 4 bases; nucleotides not matched to a gene: 4. CDR3 region: CASSPTGSNEKLFF. For the CDR3, the DNA is TGTGCCAGCAGCCCGACAGGGAGTAATGAAAAACTGTTTTTT.

V is TRBV2 and J is TRBJ2-7; 12 bases align to TRBD1. There are 14 residues in the CDR3. V gave up 5 bases and J gave up 6 bases; unmatched junction bases: 5. Per germline, CDR1 SNHLY and CDR2 FYNNEI. The CDR3 DNA follows: TGTGCCAGCAGTCCGGGACAGGGGGCCGTCGAGCAGTACTTC. Its protein is CASSPGQGAVEQYF.